This T cell receptor beta chain was recorded in a study of T cell changes during pregnancy in multiple sclerosis. With 6 bases removed from V and 9 bases from J, the gap between germline ends came to 25 bases. Per the germline V gene, CDR1 is MDHEN and CDR2 is SYDVKM. This CDR3 comprises 16 residues. The assay was immunoSEQ multiplex PCR, and TCRdb's table has in-frame clones only and misses some. The sample lists some 29,000 clones, about nine tenths occurring once. This clone was seen more than once but under ten times. The receptor's source is a female donor in good health, enrolled as a control in a pregnancy study. Specimen: CD4+ T cells from peripheral blood mononuclear cells, collected in the first trimester of pregnancy. V and J are TRBV28 and TRBJ2-3, with D possibly being TRBD2 (5 bases). The CDR3 DNA follows: TGTGCCAGCAGCCTCCAACCCGGGATGGCCTTTGGGACGCAGTATTTT. It translates to CASSLQPGMAFGTQYF.